This T cell receptor (beta chain) originates from a study of cytomegalovirus exposure and HLA in healthy donors (dated by TCRdb to between 2016 and 2019). Background for the entire study: According to an earlier analysis of several hundred of the donors, about 179 million T cells yielded roughly 100 million unique TCR beta sequences and around 300 Gb of sequence data. Genome-wide SNP genotypes for about three fifths of the roughly 670 donors were used in a later genetic analysis, which treated that subset as a discovery cohort. Typing coverage differed by locus: A, B, C, DRB1 and DQB1 were typed in roughly 620-640 donors, DQA1 in about 500, DPA1 in around 580, and DPB1 in approximately 450. To predict cytomegalovirus infection status, the study combined high-throughput TCR immunosequencing, statistical association of individual TCRs with disease status, and machine learning. In addition to the first cohort of several hundred subjects, a separate validation cohort of approximately 110 different subjects was used. Of the roughly 410 genotyped donors, 65% to 90% were placed in the genetic ancestry cluster associated with self-reported Caucasian donors. The study was designed to test whether signatures of past pathogen exposure could be identified by cataloging public T cell receptors. Roughly 5 DR-DQ haplotypes were handled as single units for association and clustering, since linkage in the cohort was strong. A later analysis re-analyzed previously published TCR beta repertoires from 500 to 700 donors and added high-resolution HLA genotyping to study TCR occurrence patterns. Every repertoire in the discovery cohort had been generated on one and the same sequencing platform. Alongside the repertoire data, information on donor age, sex, ethnicity and CMV serostatus was compiled. Across some 400 genotyped donors of the cohort, an average of approximately 200,000 unique TCR beta nucleotide sequences per donor were sequenced, and roughly 20% of those sequences were non-productive. The study profiled the T cell repertoires of under 850 subjects by immunosequencing and related them to cytomegalovirus serostatus. In an earlier analysis of 500 to 650 of the donors, high-throughput TCR beta sequencing was used to judge whether each TCR beta V gene segment behaved as functional or pseudogenic. In the later analysis, no new phenotypic data were used to find candidate immune exposures; instead, reliance was placed on TCR beta sequences and their occurrence across donors. Roughly 290 gigabases of sequencing data and around 88 million unique TCR sequences made up an early release that covered about 640 HLA-typed donors. Class I and class II HLA loci were covered by the typing at four-digit resolution. The investigation overall reported the following: The sequencing pipeline was judged likely to have produced a cluster of highly shared sequence variants as a technical artifact. In vitro tests confirmed that a few of the cytomegalovirus-associated TCR beta chains recognize cytomegalovirus antigens. In a later analysis, HLA-associated TCR beta chains were found to be more clonally expanded and to have lower generation probabilities than equally common non-associated chains. Assigning TCR associations to individual alleles was difficult when HLA alleles, especially DR and DQ, strongly co-occurred. Broadly in line with IMGT annotations, most TCR beta V segments showed up in productive rearrangements about 87% or about 30% of the time in an earlier analysis of some 590 of the donors. The authors suggested that the approach could potentially be generalized to other disease states and immunological phenotypes. A later genetic analysis associated a missense DCLRE1C variant with V-gene and J-gene trimming of TCR beta chains, and an independent cohort replicated the association. In the study, approximately 160 TCR beta chains were listed as associated with cytomegalovirus. The classifier was reported to diagnose cytomegalovirus status with high specificity and sensitivity in both the original and validation cohorts. Sequencing depth was assumed to be roughly uniform across donors in the presence/absence analyses, though that assumption may not hold. According to a later analysis, most CMV-associated TCR beta chains appeared to be HLA-restricted, and the HLA associations seemed to be driven largely by CMV exposure. Several of the top co-occurrence clusters appeared to be linked to parvovirus B19, influenza, CMV and Epstein-Barr virus, according to a later analysis. A further reported finding was that TCR beta sequences accurately predicted the HLA-A and HLA-B alleles for most subjects in the first cohort. Most TCR sequences were observed very rarely across donors, whereas some public TCRs were present in many individuals. About 17 rarely observed V segments, including chromosome 9 orphons, were excluded from the earlier analysis of 550 to 700 of the donors because counts were too low. Some IMGT-functional V segments, including TRBV6-2 and TRBV6-3, could not be told apart with the 87-base-pair reads, so those segments were excluded. Specific HLA alleles were associated with around 18,000 TCR beta sequences at a false discovery rate of 0.05 in a later analysis. Correlated functional status among segregating V segments might be attributable to linkage disequilibrium, but an unknown experimental factor could not be ruled out. According to a later genetic analysis, donors in an Asian-associated ancestry cluster had fewer N-insertions in productive TCRs than the roughly 660-donor mean. For the cohort, immune exposure information was limited to CMV serostatus. HLA typing was unavailable for some donors at each locus, so association tests used only the typed subset. In a later analysis, TCR association rates were found to vary across HLA loci, with the most associated TCRs seen for DRB1 alleles and the fewest for HLA-C alleles. The cohort was sequenced for TCR beta chains only, and without alpha or paired-chain data the features that could be detected were limited.

Remarks on this clone: Its antigen remains unidentified.

The cohort comprised fewer than 700 healthy bone marrow donors. Cohort members were all nominally healthy when sampled, although unrecorded immune exposures were likely present. The donor was CMV seronegative and was included in the group of 352 seronegative cohort members. A peripheral blood sample was provided by each donor, and peripheral blood mononuclear cells were used for TCR beta sequencing. The Qiagen DNeasy Blood Extraction Kit was used to extract genomic DNA from the blood cell samples. Receptor amplification or capture employed the immunoSEQ multiplex PCR assay. A mixture of 60 forward primers for TCR Vbeta segments and 13 reverse primers for TCR Jbeta segments was used in the multiplex PCR. The CDR3 region of rearranged TCR beta genes was amplified from genomic DNA with a multiplex PCR assay. On the Illumina HiSeq System, the amplified TCR beta libraries were sequenced as 87-base-pair reads. The authors processed their data as follows. In a later analysis, some 80 million unique TCR beta chains were counted across the roughly 700 repertoires, and around 10 million of these chains were shared by at least two donors. Raw reads were error-corrected and collapsed into unique sequences by a nearest-neighbor algorithm in which closely related sequences were merged to remove PCR and sequencing errors. To assign V, D and J gene segments, CDR3 sequences were aligned to IMGT reference sequences. For a sequence to be retained, a match of at least six nucleotides was required to both a V gene segment and a J gene segment. A rearrangement counted as productive if the CDR3 had no stop codons and remained in frame with V and J, and every other rearrangement counted as non-productive. Following IMGT convention, CDR3 was defined as the stretch from the second conserved V-encoded cysteine up to the conserved J-encoded phenylalanine. The earlier analysis of approximately 590 of the donors excluded any sequence lacking an unambiguous match to a single V gene segment. In an earlier analysis of almost 600 of the donors, a V segment was called functional when productive rearrangements were above 56.7%, and segregating when the standard deviation between donors exceeded 5%. To diagnose cytomegalovirus status from the catalog of TCR beta chain sequences, a statistical classification framework was built. V and J gene assignment, in a later analysis, came from comparing TCR nucleotide sequences with IMGT/GENE-DB human TR gene sequences. In a later analysis, CDR3 sequences and most-parsimonious VDJ recombination scenarios were assigned using the TCRdist pipeline. In a later analysis, each TCR beta chain was defined by its CDR3 amino acid sequence together with its V-gene family, and reads lacking a unique V-gene family were excluded. In a later analysis, several hundred highly shared, low-generation-probability nucleotide sequences were removed to address suspected cross-contamination and a sequencing artifact. For each public chain, a later analysis derived a clonal expansion index from normalized ranks of inferred template counts within each repertoire. In a later analysis, generation probabilities were computed with a VDJ recombination model fitted to out-of-frame rearrangements, and the resulting probabilities were checked against IGoR. Hypergeometric tests were used in a later analysis to score TCR-TCR, TCR-HLA and TCR-CMV co-occurrence, with a repertoire-size bias correction applied to the TCR pairs. A later analysis estimated false discovery rates by permuting HLA or CMV assignments 20 times. A later analysis grouped co-occurring TCRs with DBSCAN, adding TCRdist sequence similarity when clustering within HLA-allele-positive subsets. Repertoires with fewer than 30,000 or more than 120,000 public chains, plus five repertoires with anomalous nucleotide sharing, were excluded from co-occurrence clustering. Sourced from immuneACCESS, this table was stored by TCRdb with only in-frame sequences that have V and J called. A share of the clones is absent; for the studies checked, an unresolved V gene accounts for under half, and the remainder has no known explanation. For V, J and clone size, that table is used; D and trimming come from the DNA. The table kept for this sample lists 70,000 or so clones. In total, the top ten clones hold 4% to 6% of the sample.

Inclusive of the bounding cysteine and phenylalanine, the CDR3 is 16 residues long. The sequence is cut down to CDR3 DNA, 48 bases in frame from base 1. The germline V gene specifies SGHRS as CDR1 and YFSETQ as CDR2. Trimmed from V: 4 bases; trimmed from J: 8 bases; junction bases lacking a gene match: 15. The rearranged segments are TRBV5-1 and TRBJ1-2, with 9 central nucleotides matching TRBD1. This TCR came from a man aged 35 to 55 in good health and CMV-seronegative. The sequenced sample was PBMCs. The CDR3 protein is CASSGGTGPGLEGYTF. In nucleotides, the sequence is TGCGCCAGCAGCGGAGGGACAGGGCCCGGTCTCGAGGGCTACACCTTC.